This TCR beta chain was observed in a study of blood T cell repertoires in COVID-19. Whole-study context: T cells, B-cell-depleted T cells, or PBMCs provided the cDNA or gDNA that served as material.

Assay: immunoSEQ multiplex PCR; the TCRdb copy retains only in-frame clones and omits some. The sample holds 98,000 or so clones; about 85% are singletons and the top ten take roughly 4%. The CDR3 sequence is 14 residues long. Trimming removed 1 base at V and 1 base at J, with 8 bases between. Germline V gene data show CDR1 as SGHRS and CDR2 as YFSETQ. Sequencing used peripheral blood. The clonotype originates from a woman in her 70s with acute or convalescent COVID-19. The rearrangement uses TRBV5-1 and TRBJ1-1; no definite D call. CDR3 DNA: TGCGCCAGCAGCTTGCCTCGGGGGAACACTGAAGCTTTCTTT. As protein: CASSLPRGNTEAFF.